Below, 19 T cell receptor beta chains from the same sample are listed, as sequenced in a study of OX40 agonist ivuxolimab in advanced cancers. This table comes from immunoSEQ multiplex PCR, and its TCRdb copy is limited to in-frame clones, with some not included. The sample consists of approximately 81,000 clones, just over 90% of them appearing once. The starting material was CD4+ or CD8+ T cells sorted from blood, obtained in a trial of the OX40 agonist ivuxolimab. The receptors originated from an adult with an advanced solid tumor such as melanoma, head and neck, liver or kidney cancer.

The chain combines TRBV7-6 with TRBJ2-7, with D possibly TRBD1 on 6 matching bases. Trimming cost V 0 bases and J 2 bases, with 14 bases left between them. This CDR3 has 16 amino acids. Per germline, CDR1 SGHVS and CDR2 FNYEAQ. In DNA form, the CDR3 reads TGTGCCAGCAGCTTAGCACAGGGAGAGGGGACCTACGAGCAGTACTTC. This sequence encodes CASSLAQGEGTYEQYF.

The rearrangement links TRBV25-1 to TRBJ2-7, with D unclear. With 8 bases removed from V and 0 bases from J, the gap between germline ends came to 5 bases. The germline V gene encodes CDR1 MGHDK and CDR2 SYGVNS. CDR3 length: 11 residues. The CDR3 protein is CASGGSYEQYF. In DNA form, the CDR3 reads TGTGCCAGCGGCGGCTCCTACGAGCAGTACTTC.

CDR3 in DNA: TGTGCCAGCAGCGCCCAGGGGGCTTCGGCTGATACGCAGTATTTT. Residues: CASSAQGASADTQYF. The chain joins TRBV9 to TRBJ2-3, with 8 bases identical to TRBD1. Trimming removed 3 bases from V and 6 bases from J; junction bases left unmatched: 9. The germline CDR1 and CDR2 sequences are SGDLS and YYNGEE. CDR3 length: 15 residues.

The rearrangement links TRBV27 to TRBJ2-7; D call uncertain. Trimming cost V 0 bases and J 0 bases, with 9 bases left between them. Looked up from germline, CDR1 is MNHEY and CDR2 is SMNVEV (reference sequence). The CDR3 covers 15 residues. DNA of the CDR3: TGTGCCAGCAGTTTATCGATGGGTAGCTCCTACGAGCAGTACTTC. It encodes CASSLSMGSSYEQYF.

The rearrangement links TRBV9 to TRBJ2-3, with D tentatively TRBD1 or TRBD2 (5 bases each). Germline lookup yields CDR1 SGDLS and CDR2 YYNGEE. V was trimmed by 0 bases and J by 2 bases, leaving 19 bases between them. This CDR3 region has 18 residues. The CDR3 bases are TGTGCCAGCAGCGTAGCATCGGGTGGGGGACGTTCCACAGATACGCAGTATTTT. This gives the protein CASSVASGGGRSTDTQYF.

V is TRBV28 and J is TRBJ2-7, with D possibly being TRBD1 (6 bases). This CDR3 is built from 17 residues. From germline, CDR1 is MDHEN and CDR2 SYDVKM. V dropped 6 bases and J dropped 4 bases, with 25 bases sitting between them. The CDR3 DNA is TGTGCCAGCAGGACCGGGACACTAACCTCACAACGTTACGAGCAGTACTTC. Translating gives CASRTGTLTSQRYEQYF. The whole variable domain, remainder taken from reference TRBV28 and TRBJ2-7, is DVKVTQSSRYLVKRTGEKVFLECVQDMDHENMFWYRQDPGLGLRLIYFSYDVKMKEKGDIPEGYSVSREKKERFSLILESASTNQTSMYLCASRTGTLTSQRYEQYFGPGTRLTVT.

This clone has a single count. The chain combines TRBV30 with TRBJ1-2; D is ambiguous. Trimming left V 4 bases short and J 0 bases short, with 9 bases between. From germline, CDR1 is GTSNPN and CDR2 SVGIG (reference sequence). The CDR3 length is 13 residues. The CDR3 coding sequence is TGTGCCTGGACACCCGGTACTAACTATGGCTACACCTTC. This sequence encodes CAWTPGTNYGYTF.

This rearrangement joins TRBV28 to TRBJ2-7; D unresolved. V was cut by 3 bases and J by 4 bases, with 10 bases left in between. CDR1 is MDHEN, CDR2 SYDVKM, per germline. This CDR3 contains 13 residues. The CDR3 loop reads CASSLVRPYEQYF. In DNA, the CDR3 is TGTGCCAGCAGTTTGGTCAGGCCGTACGAGCAGTACTTC.

J is TRBJ2-7 and V is TRBV6-5; unclear D gene. V was shortened by 6 bases and J by 0 bases, with 6 bases between the two germline ends. Germline V CDR1 and CDR2: MNHEY, SVGAGI. The CDR3 runs 12 residues. The CDR3 loop is CASSPSSYEQYF. The CDR3, as DNA: TGTGCCAGCAGCCCAAGCTCCTACGAGCAGTACTTC.

J is TRBJ1-5 and V is TRBV19, with D uncertain. Looked up from germline, CDR1 is LNHDA and CDR2 is SQIVND (reference sequence). Trimming removed 9 bases at V and 5 bases at J, with 17 bases between. The CDR3 totals 14 residues. CDR3 in amino acids: CASSAPTTYQPQHF. The CDR3, as DNA: TGTGCCAGCTCGGCCCCCACAACTTATCAGCCCCAGCATTTT. Full variable domain (rest looked up from reference TRBV19 and TRBJ1-5): DGGITQSPKYLFRKEGQNVTLSCEQNLNHDAMYWYRQDPGQGLRLIYYSQIVNDFQKGDIAEGYSVSREKKESFPLTVTSAQKNPTAFYLCASSAPTTYQPQHFGDGTRLSIL.

With respect to this clone: Other DNA sequences in this specimen translate into the identical CDR3. The V and J genes are TRBV4-1 and TRBJ2-7, with TRBD2 matching 8 bases. This CDR3 contains 14 residues. Germline lookup yields CDR1 MGHRA and CDR2 YSYEKL. V was pared by 3 bases and J by 2 bases, with 3 bases of the junction left unmatched. The CDR3 DNA is TGCGCCAGCAGCCACTGGGGACTAGCCTACGAGCAGTACTTC. Its translation: CASSHWGLAYEQYF.

V usage is TRBV10-1 and J usage is TRBJ1-5; D is unclear. This CDR3 is 13 amino acids long. Trimming removed 8 bases at V and 5 bases at J, with 13 bases between. The germline CDR1 and CDR2 sequences are WNHNN and SYGVQD (reference sequence). CDR3 amino acids: CASGNSPHQPQHF. DNA for the CDR3: TGCGCCAGCGGGAACTCCCCTCATCAGCCCCAGCATTTT.

V gene TRBV7-8 combines with J gene TRBJ1-4; TRBD1 is a possible D gene (6 bases). Trimming pared 7 bases from V and 4 bases from J, leaving 16 bases between. Germline V lookup: CDR1 SGHVS, CDR2 FQNEAQ. There are 15 residues in the CDR3. CDR3 loop: CASTDRDRSNEKLFF. CDR3 in DNA: TGTGCCAGCACCGACCGCGACAGGAGTAATGAAAAACTGTTTTTT. Together with reference TRBV7-8 and TRBJ1-4, the CDR3 gives the full variable domain: GAGVSQSPRYKVAKRGQDVALRCDPISGHVSLFWYQQALGQGPEFLTYFQNEAQLDKSGLPSDRFFAERPEGSVSTLKIQRTQQEDSAVYLCASTDRDRSNEKLFFGSGTQLSVL.

The CDR3 DNA sequence: TGTGCCAGCAGCTTGGAACAGGGGCCCCCCTACGAGCAGTACTTC. Translating gives CASSLEQGPPYEQYF. This chain links TRBV5-4 with TRBJ2-7; TRBD1 aligns across 7 bases. Germline lookup yields CDR1 SGHNT and CDR2 YYREEE (reference sequence). The CDR3 contains 15 residues. V dropped 0 bases and J dropped 2; count of bases not matched to a gene: 5.

The V call is TRBV4-3, the J call TRBJ1-2; the D gene is possibly TRBD1 (5 bases). Germline assignment: CDR1 LGHNA and CDR2 YSLEER. This CDR3 has 17 residues. The ends were cut back, 1 base at V and 1 base at J, with 16 bases in the middle. Here the CDR3 reads CASSQGDGVTGNYGYTF. As DNA, the CDR3 is TGCGCCAGCAGCCAAGGGGACGGGGTTACGGGTAACTATGGCTACACCTTC.

The V call is TRBV18, the J call TRBJ2-7, with D possibly TRBD1 on 5 matching bases. The CDR3 loop spans 15 amino acids. V was cut by 6 bases and J by 3 bases, with 18 bases left in between. From germline, CDR1 is KGHSH and CDR2 LQKENI. The CDR3 region is CASSLREINHYEQYF. The CDR3 DNA sequence: TGTGCCAGCTCGCTCAGGGAAATCAACCACTACGAGCAGTACTTC.

The chain couples TRBV30 to TRBJ1-1, with 8 bases fitting TRBD1. From germline, CDR1 is GTSNPN and CDR2 SVGIG (reference sequence). The trim removed 0 bases at V and 6 bases at J, leaving 3 bases unmatched. The CDR3 runs 13 residues. The CDR3 here is CAWSVRGRPEAFF. CDR3 DNA: TGTGCCTGGAGTGTCAGGGGGCGTCCTGAAGCTTTCTTT.

The J gene is TRBJ2-2, the V gene TRBV4-1; TRBD2 agrees at 7 bases. The CDR3 contains 12 residues. Germline loops: CDR1 MGHRA, CDR2 YSYEKL. With 8 bases clipped from V and 5 bases from J, the junction kept 2 bases outside the gene matches. CDR3 DNA: TGCGCCAGCGGGGGGGGAACCGGGGAGCTGTTTTTT. Residues: CASGGGTGELFF.

This sequence joins TRBV29-1 and TRBJ2-5, with D unresolved. Germline loops: CDR1 SQVTM, CDR2 ANQGSEA. This CDR3 comprises 12 residues. The V and J ends lost 8 bases and 2 bases respectively, with 12 bases between them. The DNA of the CDR3 is TGCAGCTGGTCAAGGGATCAAGAGACCCAGTACTTC. Its protein is CSWSRDQETQYF.